This T cell receptor beta chain was observed in a study of shared clonotypes between healthy human individuals. Trimming at V came to 3 bases and at J to 0 bases, leaving 2 bases not matched to a gene. The CDR3 is 15 residues long. CDR1 is SGHRS, CDR2 YFSETQ, per germline. The assay was immunoSEQ multiplex PCR, and TCRdb's table has in-frame clones only and misses some. The sample carries 400,000 to 500,000 clones, 76% recorded once. The chain employs TRBV5-1 and TRBJ1-5, with 8 nucleotides matching TRBD1. The source material was PBMCs. The receptor's source is a woman between 40 and 55 years old in good health. Some clones in this sample may be carry-over from other donors' samples. In nucleotides, the CDR3 is TGCGCCAGCAGCTGGACAGGGCATAGCAATCAGCCCCAGCATTTT. This encodes CASSWTGHSNQPQHF.